The present entry profiles one T cell receptor (beta chain) with its context. Its antigen is currently unknown. The data stem from a study of cytomegalovirus exposure and HLA in healthy donors. Points from the study as a whole: Data from an earlier analysis indicated that most TCR beta V segments were productive either about 87% or about 30% of the time.

Unmatched junction bases numbered 6, after V lost 0 bases and J lost 10 bases. The CDR3 extends over 14 amino acids. The germline V gene encodes CDR1 SNHLY and CDR2 FYNNEI. PCR was performed using 60 Vbeta and 13 Jbeta primers. The method was immunoSEQ multiplex PCR; TCRdb's version includes in-frame clones alone and lacks a portion of them. The sample has 95,000 to 150,000 clones, 60% to 85% seen once. Sequences were obtained from PBMCs. This sequence originates from a man aged 30 to 39 in good health and CMV-seronegative. The chain has TRBV2 and TRBJ2-1; the match to TRBD1 covers 7 bases. The CDR3 nucleotides read TGTGCCAGCAGTGAAGCCCAGGGGGTGGGGGAGCAGTTCTTC. Amino acid sequence: CASSEAQGVGEQFF.